The table lists the clone carrying this T cell receptor (beta chain) with a few counts. These data come from a study of T-cell reconstitution after alpha-beta-depleted transplantation in children. This CDR3 is built from 15 residues. The germline CDR1 and CDR2 sequences are SGDLS and YYNGEE. Trimming took 0 bases from V and 1 from J, leaving 7 bases between them. Molecular barcoding with unique molecular identifiers was used for the TCRbeta library. TCRdb ran MiXCR on the PCR reads and lists one entry per CDR3 protein. The sample consists of hundreds of thousands of distinct CDR3 sequences, roughly 17% of them appearing once.

Source: PBMCs from the stem cell graft donor, taken from the stem cell graft. The chain recombines TRBV9 with TRBJ2-2; D gene unclear. This sequence originates from a human donor who donated a stem cell graft to a child with acute myeloid leukemia. The CDR3 coding sequence is TGTGCCAGCAGCGTAGCTTCCCGGAACACCGGGGAGCTGTTTTTT. Translated, it gives CASSVASRNTGELFF.